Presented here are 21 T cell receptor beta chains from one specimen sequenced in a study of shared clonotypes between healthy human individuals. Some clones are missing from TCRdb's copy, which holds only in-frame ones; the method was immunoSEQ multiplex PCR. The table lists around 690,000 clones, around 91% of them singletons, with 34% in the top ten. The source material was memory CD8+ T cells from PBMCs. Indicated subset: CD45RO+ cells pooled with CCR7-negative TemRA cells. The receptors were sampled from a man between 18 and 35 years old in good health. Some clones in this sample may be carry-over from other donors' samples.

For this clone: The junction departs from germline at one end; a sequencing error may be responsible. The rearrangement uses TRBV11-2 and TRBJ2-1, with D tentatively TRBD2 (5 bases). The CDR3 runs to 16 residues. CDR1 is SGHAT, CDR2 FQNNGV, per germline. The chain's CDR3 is CASSFVTILTYDEQFF. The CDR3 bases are TGTGCCAGCAGCTTCGTGACTATATTAACCTACGATGAGCAGTTCTTC.

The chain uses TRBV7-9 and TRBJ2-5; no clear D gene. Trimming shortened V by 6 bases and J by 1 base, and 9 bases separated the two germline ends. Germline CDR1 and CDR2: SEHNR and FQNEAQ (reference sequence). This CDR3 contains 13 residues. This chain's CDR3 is CASRMGSQETQYF. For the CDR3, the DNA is TGTGCCAGCAGGATGGGATCCCAAGAGACCCAGTACTTC.

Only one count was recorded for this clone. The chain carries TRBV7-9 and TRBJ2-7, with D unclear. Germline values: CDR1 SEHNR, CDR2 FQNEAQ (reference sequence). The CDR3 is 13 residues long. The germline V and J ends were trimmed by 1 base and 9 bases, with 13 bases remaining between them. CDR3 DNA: TGTGCCAGCAGCTTAGGGCGGCACTCCGGGCAGTACTTC. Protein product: CASSLGRHSGQYF.

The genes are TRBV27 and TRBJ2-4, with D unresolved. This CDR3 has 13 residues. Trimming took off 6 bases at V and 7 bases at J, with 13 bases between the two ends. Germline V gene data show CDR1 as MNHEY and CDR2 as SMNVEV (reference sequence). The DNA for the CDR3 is TGTGCCAGCAGGGATTTTACCAGGAACATTCAGTACTTC. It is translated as CASRDFTRNIQYF.

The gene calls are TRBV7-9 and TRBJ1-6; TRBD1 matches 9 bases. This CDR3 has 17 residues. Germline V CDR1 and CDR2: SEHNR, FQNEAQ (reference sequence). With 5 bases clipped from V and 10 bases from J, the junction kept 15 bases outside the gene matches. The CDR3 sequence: CASSSTGGGPLGSPLHF. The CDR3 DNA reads TGTGCCAGCAGCAGCACAGGGGGCGGCCCATTAGGATCACCCCTCCACTTT.

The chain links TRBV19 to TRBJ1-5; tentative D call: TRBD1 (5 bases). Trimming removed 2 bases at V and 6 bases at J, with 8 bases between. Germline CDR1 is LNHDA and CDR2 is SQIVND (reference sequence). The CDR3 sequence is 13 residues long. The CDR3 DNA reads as TGTGCCAGTAGTATACAGGGTCGTCAGCCCCAGCATTTT. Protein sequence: CASSIQGRQPQHF.

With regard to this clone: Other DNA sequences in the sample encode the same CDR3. The CDR3 is CASSTGTAYGYTF. In DNA, the CDR3 is TGTGCCAGTAGTACCGGGACAGCCTATGGCTACACCTTC. This rearrangement joins TRBV19 to TRBJ1-2; 7 nucleotides agree with TRBD1. This CDR3 is built from 13 residues. V lost 4 bases, J lost 4 bases, and 3 bases stayed unmatched. Per the germline V gene, CDR1 is LNHDA and CDR2 is SQIVND (reference sequence).

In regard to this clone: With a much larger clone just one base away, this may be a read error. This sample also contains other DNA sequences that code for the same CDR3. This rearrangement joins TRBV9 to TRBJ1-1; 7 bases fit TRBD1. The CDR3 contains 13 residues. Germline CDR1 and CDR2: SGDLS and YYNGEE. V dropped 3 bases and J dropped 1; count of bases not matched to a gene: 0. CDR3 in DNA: TGTGCCAGCAGCGCAGGGGGGAACACTGAAGCTTTCTTT. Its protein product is CASSAGGNTEAFF.

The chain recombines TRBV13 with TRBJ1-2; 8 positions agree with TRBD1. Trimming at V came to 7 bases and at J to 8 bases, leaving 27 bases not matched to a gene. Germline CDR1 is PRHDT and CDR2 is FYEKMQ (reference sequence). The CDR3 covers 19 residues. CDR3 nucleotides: TGTGCCAGCACCCCCGAAAGTATGGACAGGGTGATTCCATTGAACGGCTACACCTTC. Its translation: CASTPESMDRVIPLNGYTF.

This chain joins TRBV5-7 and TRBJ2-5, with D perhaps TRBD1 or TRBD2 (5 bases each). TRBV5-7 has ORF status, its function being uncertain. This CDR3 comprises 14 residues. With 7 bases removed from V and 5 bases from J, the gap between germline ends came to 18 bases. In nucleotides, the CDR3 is TGTGCCAGCCGCGGCGGCAGGGAGAGGGAGACCCAGTACTTC. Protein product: CASRGGRERETQYF.

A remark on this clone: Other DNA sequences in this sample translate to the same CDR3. CDR3 coding DNA: TGTGCCAGCAGCTTGGAGGGTTCCTACGAGCAGTACTTC. Protein: CASSLEGSYEQYF. The rearrangement joins TRBV5-6 to TRBJ2-7; D unclear. Trimming shortened V by 0 bases and J by 1 base, and 5 bases separated the two germline ends. This CDR3 region has 13 residues. Per germline, CDR1 SGHDT and CDR2 YYEEEE.

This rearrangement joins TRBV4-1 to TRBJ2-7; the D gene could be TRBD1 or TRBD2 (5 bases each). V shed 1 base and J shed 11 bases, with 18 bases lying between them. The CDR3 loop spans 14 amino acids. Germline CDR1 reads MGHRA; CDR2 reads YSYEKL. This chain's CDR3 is CASSQVGEHLSKYF. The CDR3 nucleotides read TGCGCCAGCAGCCAAGTGGGGGAACATCTATCGAAGTACTTC.

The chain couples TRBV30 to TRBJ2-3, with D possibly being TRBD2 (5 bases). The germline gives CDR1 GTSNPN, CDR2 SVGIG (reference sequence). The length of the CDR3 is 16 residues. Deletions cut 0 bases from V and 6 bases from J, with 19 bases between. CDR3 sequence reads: CAWSVLIGSSADTQYF. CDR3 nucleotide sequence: TGTGCCTGGAGTGTACTCATTGGGAGTTCGGCTGATACGCAGTATTTT.

CDR3 sequence: CASASWAGGFNSYEQYF. CDR3 DNA sequence: TGCGCCAGCGCATCGTGGGCTGGGGGCTTTAATTCCTACGAGCAGTACTTC. The chain is built from TRBV5-1 and TRBJ2-7, with TRBD1 as a possible D gene (6 bases). Trimming stripped 7 bases from V and 1 base from J, with 24 bases between. Germline CDR1 reads SGHRS; CDR2 reads YFSETQ. CDR3 size: 17 residues.

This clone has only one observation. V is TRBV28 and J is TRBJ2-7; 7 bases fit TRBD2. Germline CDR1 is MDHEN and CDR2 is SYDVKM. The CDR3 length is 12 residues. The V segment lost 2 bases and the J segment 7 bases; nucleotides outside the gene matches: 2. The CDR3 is CASSLRSGEQYF. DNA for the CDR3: TGTGCCAGCAGTTTACGTAGCGGGGAGCAGTACTTC.

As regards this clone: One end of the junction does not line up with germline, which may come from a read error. The CDR3: CASSRGEGVF. The CDR3 DNA reads as TGTGCCAGCAGCCGAGGAGAGGGGGTCTTC. The gene calls are TRBV9 and TRBJ2-1; TRBD1 might be the D (6 bases). Per the germline V gene, CDR1 is SGDLS and CDR2 is YYNGEE. The CDR3 loop spans 10 amino acids.

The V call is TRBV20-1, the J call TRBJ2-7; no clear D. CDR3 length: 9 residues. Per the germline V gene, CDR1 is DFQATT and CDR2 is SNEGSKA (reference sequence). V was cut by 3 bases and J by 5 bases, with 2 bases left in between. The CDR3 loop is CSASHEQYF. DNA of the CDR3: TGCAGTGCTAGCCACGAGCAGTACTTC.

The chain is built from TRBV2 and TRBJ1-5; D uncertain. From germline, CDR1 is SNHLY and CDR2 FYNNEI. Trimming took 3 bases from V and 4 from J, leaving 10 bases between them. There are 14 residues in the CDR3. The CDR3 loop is CASSEGRQNQPQHF. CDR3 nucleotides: TGTGCCAGCAGTGAGGGTCGGCAAAATCAGCCCCAGCATTTT.

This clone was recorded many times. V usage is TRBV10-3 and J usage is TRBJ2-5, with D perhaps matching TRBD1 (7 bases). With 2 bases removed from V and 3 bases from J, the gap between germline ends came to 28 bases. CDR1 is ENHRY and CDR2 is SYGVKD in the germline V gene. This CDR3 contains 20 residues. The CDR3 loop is CAISEKWYRGGVGKEETQYF. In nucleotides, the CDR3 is TGTGCCATCAGTGAGAAATGGTACAGGGGAGGAGTGGGTAAGGAAGAGACCCAGTACTTC.

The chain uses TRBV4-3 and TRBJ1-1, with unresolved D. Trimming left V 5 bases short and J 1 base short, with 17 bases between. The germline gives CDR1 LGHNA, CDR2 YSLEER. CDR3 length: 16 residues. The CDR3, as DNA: TGCGCCAGCAGCACCCGCGTAGCTGGGCGGAACACTGAAGCTTTCTTT. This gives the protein CASSTRVAGRNTEAFF.

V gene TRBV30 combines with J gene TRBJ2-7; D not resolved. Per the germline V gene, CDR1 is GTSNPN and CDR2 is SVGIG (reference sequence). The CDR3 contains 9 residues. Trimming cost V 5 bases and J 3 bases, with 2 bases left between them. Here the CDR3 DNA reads TGTGCCTGGTGCTACGAGCAGTACTTC. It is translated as CAWCYEQYF.